These 18 T cell receptor beta chains originate from one sample sequenced in a study of regulatory T cells in long-lasting Graves disease. Specified time point: newly diagnosed GD, antithyroid drugs for less than 3 months. RNA isolated from PBMCs was used to make the TCR library. Building of the TCR beta libraries involved iRepertoire HTBI primers and Arm-PCR of CDR3 regions. TCRdb called the multiplex PCR reads again in MiXCR, with one record for every CDR3 protein. Counted here are about 620,000 distinct CDR3 sequences, about 16% occurring once; the ten biggest clones make up approximately 18%. These same data were also listed under a study on T cells in Graves' hyperthyroidism and ophthalmopathy.

The sequenced sample was peripheral blood mononuclear cells (PBMCs), obtained at new diagnosis, from a patient treated with antithyroid drugs. These receptors originate from a woman between 25 and 40 years old with Graves disease.

To note about this clonotype: Being one base from a much bigger clone, this may be a read error. This chain connects TRBV7-9 to TRBJ1-5; no firm D call. V was trimmed by 8 bases and J by 0 bases, leaving 11 bases between them. Germline V gene sequence: CDR1 SEHNR, CDR2 FQNEAQ (reference sequence). The CDR3 extends over 14 amino acids. This CDR3 is CASGSQFSNQPQHF. The CDR3 DNA reads as TGTGCCAGCGGCTCGCAGTTTAGCAATCAGCCCCAGCATTTT.

This clonotype was observed a handful of times. The chain links TRBV6-4 to TRBJ2-3, with 7 bases aligning to TRBD2. Germline CDR1 MRHNA, CDR2 SNTAGT. This CDR3 has 16 amino acids. The ends lost 4 bases at V and 2 bases at J; junction bases unmatched: 9. The CDR3 nucleotides are TGTGCCAGCAGTGGCTCTGCTAGCGGCCCCACAGATACGCAGTATTTT. Protein sequence: CASSGSASGPTDTQYF.

A few counts support this clonotype. The CDR3 reads CASAYQGSGADTQYF. The DNA for the CDR3 is TGCGCCAGCGCGTACCAGGGCTCCGGGGCAGATACGCAGTATTTT. V usage is TRBV4-1 and J usage is TRBJ2-3, with D tentatively TRBD1 or TRBD2 (5 bases each). Trimming cost V 8 bases and J 4 bases, with 19 bases left between them. The CDR3 has 15 amino acids. Germline CDR1 MGHRA, CDR2 YSYEKL.

This clonotype was recorded many times. The chain carries TRBV20-1 and TRBJ1-1; 9 bases fit TRBD1. Looked up from germline, CDR1 is DFQATT and CDR2 is SNEGSKA (reference sequence). J was trimmed by 1 base and V by 3 bases; bases with no gene match: 3. This CDR3 comprises 14 residues. CDR3 loop: CSASRTGANTEAFF. Written as DNA, the CDR3 is TGCAGTGCTAGCCGGACAGGGGCGAACACTGAAGCTTTCTTT.

This clonotype occurred once. In DNA, the CDR3 is TGTGCCAGCAGCTTAGGGGGGCGGATTAGCAATCAGCCCCAGCATTTT. The encoded protein is CASSLGGRISNQPQHF. J is TRBJ1-5 and V is TRBV11-2; D perhaps matches TRBD1 (6 bases). Germline values: CDR1 SGHAT, CDR2 FQNNGV. V was clipped by 1 base and J by 0 bases, with 10 bases between them. The CDR3 extends over 16 amino acids. Full variable domain (outside the CDR3, taken from reference TRBV11-2 and TRBJ1-5): EAGVAQSPRYKIIEKRQSVAFWCNPISGHATLYWYQQILGQGPKLLIQFQNNGVVDDSQLPKDRFSAERLKGVDSTLKIQPAKLEDSAVYLCASSLGGRISNQPQHFGDGTRLSIL.

The J gene is TRBJ2-1, the V gene TRBV9; D ambiguous. V dropped 0 bases and J dropped 0 bases, with 10 bases sitting between them. This CDR3 is built from 16 residues. Germline V lookup: CDR1 SGDLS, CDR2 YYNGEE. The CDR3 DNA is TGTGCCAGCAGCGTAGCGGTCTGGAGCTCCTACAATGAGCAGTTCTTC. This translates into CASSVAVWSSYNEQFF.

The CDR3 nucleotides read TGCAGTGCTAGGGGTGCAGGGGGCCTAGGAGGCTACACCTTC. Its protein product is CSARGAGGLGGYTF. The chain employs TRBV20-1 and TRBJ1-2, with 8 bases identical to TRBD1. The CDR3 has 14 amino acids. Trimming took 3 bases from V and 8 from J; bases not matched to a gene: 11. Germline V CDR1 and CDR2: DFQATT, SNEGSKA (reference sequence).

This clonotype was detected many times. V and J are TRBV28 and TRBJ2-1, with TRBD2 identical over 9 bases. CDR3 length equals 17 residues. CDR1 and CDR2 from the germline V gene are MDHEN and SYDVKM. Unmatched junction bases numbered 11, after V lost 1 base and J lost 7 bases. CDR3 sequence reads: CASSLSLVAGVGNEQFF. In DNA form, the CDR3 reads TGTGCCAGCAGTTTATCCCTAGTAGCGGGAGTCGGTAATGAGCAGTTCTTC.

This clonotype appeared a few times. The chain employs TRBV12-3 or TRBV12-4 and TRBJ2-7; 9 bases are shared with TRBD2. V was clipped by 2 bases and J by 0 bases; unmatched bases: 14. This CDR3 is 19 amino acids long. The CDR3 DNA sequence: TGTGCCAGCAGTTTAAGGGGGTTGACTGGCGGGAGGGGCTCCTACGAGCAGTACTTC. Translation: CASSLRGLTGGRGSYEQYF.

This clonotype was detected many times. The rearrangement links TRBV30 to TRBJ1-2; D remains ambiguous. Trimming removed 3 bases at V and 4 bases at J, with 9 bases between. Germline CDR1 is GTSNPN and CDR2 is SVGIG (reference sequence). The CDR3 contains 12 residues. The CDR3 spells CAWRGSGYGYTF. In DNA, the CDR3 is TGTGCCTGGAGGGGATCAGGCTATGGCTACACCTTC.

V and J are TRBV5-5 and TRBJ1-2; a possible D gene is TRBD1 (6 bases). This CDR3 has 12 residues. Per the germline V gene, CDR1 is SGHKS and CDR2 is YYEKEE (reference sequence). Trimming stripped 2 bases from V and 7 bases from J, with 9 bases between. CDR3 nucleotide sequence: TGTGCCAGCAGCTTTGACAGGAGTGGCTACACCTTC. It yields the protein CASSFDRSGYTF.

This clonotype was detected only a few times. The genes are TRBV24-1 and TRBJ1-1; D call uncertain. Germline loops: CDR1 KGHDR, CDR2 SFDVKD. This CDR3 has 12 residues. The V end lost 5 bases, the J end lost 7 bases, and 10 bases lay between the germline ends. CDR3 loop: CATSGPTSEAFF. The CDR3 region has the DNA TGTGCCACCAGTGGACCCACAAGTGAAGCTTTCTTT.

The CDR3 loop is CASSPQRGSRTDTQYF. The CDR3 nucleotides are TGTGCCAGCAGCCCCCAGAGAGGGTCACGTACAGATACGCAGTATTTT. The chain is built from TRBV14 and TRBJ2-3; possibly TRBD2 for D (5 bases). CDR1 and CDR2 (germline): SGHDN, FVKESK. The V end lost 4 bases, the J end lost 3 bases, and 17 bases lay between the germline ends. The CDR3 totals 16 residues.

This sequence joins TRBV11-2 and TRBJ1-1; perhaps TRBD1 as D (6 bases). Germline CDR1 is SGHAT and CDR2 is FQNNGV. CDR3 size: 15 residues. V was clipped by 5 bases and J by 0 bases, with 13 bases between them. In DNA form, the CDR3 reads TGTGCCAGCAGCCAAGAGGGGGGGTTGAACACTGAAGCTTTCTTT. Its translation is CASSQEGGLNTEAFF.

This clonotype was detected ten times or more. The rearrangement links TRBV28 to TRBJ1-1; D ambiguous. The V gene lost 5 bases and the J gene lost 8 bases, with 18 bases spanning the gap. The CDR3 runs 14 residues. Per the germline V gene, CDR1 is MDHEN and CDR2 is SYDVKM. The CDR3 spells CASSPPRRPPEAFF. CDR3 DNA sequence: TGTGCCAGCAGTCCCCCCAGGCGACCCCCAGAAGCTTTCTTT.

This clonotype was recorded many times. The V call is TRBV11-2, the J call TRBJ1-1; 10 nucleotides match TRBD1. The V and J ends lost 5 bases and 1 base, in that order; junction bases with no gene match: 7. The CDR3 runs to 16 residues. Germline CDR1 and CDR2: SGHAT and FQNNGV. CDR3 in amino acids: CASSLGTGAANTEAFF. The DNA for the CDR3 is TGTGCCAGCAGCCTCGGGACAGGGGCCGCGAACACTGAAGCTTTCTTT.

This clonotype was observed many times. This chain uses TRBV28 with TRBJ1-1, with D possibly TRBD1 on 6 matching bases. The V end was cut by 7 bases, the J end by 5 bases, with 17 bases between. Germline V CDR1 and CDR2: MDHEN, SYDVKM. The CDR3 extends over 14 amino acids. The CDR3 here is CASIQIGGKTEAFF. The CDR3 DNA sequence: TGTGCCAGCATCCAAATAGGGGGGAAGACTGAAGCTTTCTTT.

The V and J genes are TRBV6-1 and TRBJ1-4, with a possible D match to TRBD1 (5 bases). CDR1 and CDR2 from the germline V gene are MNHNS and SASEGT. The length of the CDR3 is 13 residues. Trimming stripped 7 bases from V and 7 bases from J, with 13 bases between. The CDR3, as DNA: TGTGCCAGCAATTCGGGGCGGGTTGAAAAACTGTTTTTT. This codes for CASNSGRVEKLFF.